Each of the 2 T cell receptor beta chains below was sequenced from the same sample in a study of STAT3 mutations in large granular lymphocyte leukemia. Study results and caveats: Every T-cell large granular lymphocyte leukemia patient had at least one immunodominant TCR beta clonotype.

These receptors have no known antigen. The protocol was immunoSEQ multiplex PCR, while the TCRdb copy is restricted to in-frame clones and leaves out a portion. The sample consists of about 7,800 clones, around 91% of them appearing once. Sequencing input: peripheral blood mononuclear cells. The receptors derive from a man aged 50 to 60 with T-cell large granular lymphocyte leukemia. Some clones in this sample may be carry-over from other donors' samples.

This clone was detected once. The J gene is TRBJ1-5, the V gene TRBV6-6; 10 bases match TRBD1. This CDR3 is built from 15 residues. V dropped 7 bases and J dropped 1; count of bases not matched to a gene: 4. CDR1 is MNHNY, CDR2 SVGAGI, per germline (reference sequence). Here the CDR3 reads CASTKDRGSNQPQHF. CDR3 sequence (DNA): TGTGCCAGCACAAAGGACAGGGGGAGCAATCAGCCCCAGCATTTT.

The V call is TRBV6-5, the J call TRBJ2-2, with 9 bases lining up with TRBD1. V lost 8 bases, J lost 6 bases, and 7 bases stayed unmatched. Germline CDR1 MNHEY, CDR2 SVGAGI. There are 14 residues in the CDR3. The DNA for the CDR3 is TGTGCCAGCTCAAAAACAGGGGGCTCCGGGGAGCTGTTTTTT. It specifies CASSKTGGSGELFF.